A single sample gave rise to the 29 T cell receptor beta chains below, sequenced in a study of PD-1 blockade in classical Hodgkin lymphoma. This table comes from immunoSEQ multiplex PCR, and its TCRdb copy is limited to in-frame clones, with some not included. The table records nearly 100,000 clones, approximately 80% of them present only once. In every patient, relapse followed autologous stem cell transplantation, while exposure to brentuximab vedotin differed. This material consisted of peripheral blood mononuclear cells (PBMCs), taken at baseline. These receptors were collected from a human donor with classical Hodgkin lymphoma.

This sequence joins TRBV11-3 and TRBJ2-1; 15 bases line up with TRBD2. Germline V lookup: CDR1 SGHNT, CDR2 YENEEA. V shed 5 bases and J 8 bases; nucleotides not matched to a gene: 7. The CDR3 is 16 amino acids. The CDR3 sequence is CASSLGGTSGRYEQFF. In DNA form, the CDR3 reads TGTGCCAGCAGCCTTGGTGGGACTAGCGGGAGGTATGAGCAGTTCTTC.

This chain connects TRBV5-6 to TRBJ2-7; a weak D match, TRBD1 (6 bases). From germline, CDR1 is SGHDT and CDR2 YYEEEE. The germline V and J ends were trimmed by 7 bases and 6 bases, with 17 bases remaining between them. This CDR3 region has 13 residues. CDR3 bases: TGTGCCAGCCACAGGACAGCCTGGGGCGAGCAGTACTTC. This gives the protein CASHRTAWGEQYF.

V is TRBV19 and J is TRBJ2-3; 9 nucleotides line up with TRBD1. The length of the CDR3 is 16 residues. Germline V CDR1 and CDR2: LNHDA, SQIVND (reference sequence). With V trimmed by 4 bases and J by 3 bases, 8 bases remained unmatched. CDR3: CASSTLPGTGTDTQYF. The CDR3 nucleotides are TGTGCCAGTAGTACCCTCCCCGGGACAGGGACAGATACGCAGTATTTT.

The chain recombines TRBV7-2 with TRBJ1-1; D gene unclear. V lost 5 bases, J lost 1 base, and 14 bases lay in between. CDR1 and CDR2 from the germline V gene are SGHTA and FQGNSA. The CDR3 spans 15 residues. This CDR3 reads CASSPPFPGNTEAFF. The DNA of the CDR3 is TGTGCCAGCAGCCCACCCTTCCCAGGGAACACTGAAGCTTTCTTT.

This clone was counted only a few times. The genes are TRBV28 and TRBJ2-1; D perhaps matches TRBD2 (5 bases). The CDR3 covers 14 residues. Germline V gene sequence: CDR1 MDHEN, CDR2 SYDVKM. Trimming shortened V by 5 bases and J by 2 bases, and 10 bases separated the two germline ends. The CDR3 DNA follows: TGTGCCAGCAGTCAGCGGAATACCTACAATGAGCAGTTCTTC. Its translation: CASSQRNTYNEQFF.

The V call is TRBV9, the J call TRBJ1-2, with 7 bases identical to TRBD1. The ends lost 4 bases at V and 4 bases at J; junction bases unmatched: 13. Germline-derived CDR1 and CDR2 are SGDLS and YYNGEE. This CDR3 spans 16 amino acids. The CDR3 is CASSTFDRVGAYGYTF. The CDR3 DNA sequence: TGTGCCAGCAGCACCTTTGACAGGGTGGGGGCCTATGGCTACACCTTC.

The genes are TRBV10-3 and TRBJ2-3; D is uncertain. This CDR3 has 12 residues. Germline CDR1 reads ENHRY; CDR2 reads SYGVKD. The V gene lost 2 bases and the J gene lost 4 bases, with 4 bases spanning the gap. The DNA for the CDR3 is TGTGCCATCAGTGAGAGGTCAGATACGCAGTATTTT. Its translation: CAISERSDTQYF.

J is TRBJ1-4 and V is TRBV18; D is unresolved. The V gene's germline CDR1 is KGHSH and CDR2 LQKENI. The CDR3 covers 14 residues. Trimming left V 1 base short and J 4 bases short, with 7 bases between. Here the CDR3 reads CASSPLGGNEKLFF. CDR3 in DNA: TGTGCCAGCTCACCACTGGGCGGTAATGAAAAACTGTTTTTT.

The gene calls are TRBV6-6 and TRBJ1-5; D might be TRBD1 (6 bases). The CDR3 covers 14 residues. The V gene lost 4 bases and the J gene lost 5 bases, with 12 bases spanning the gap. Per the germline V gene, CDR1 is MNHNY and CDR2 is SVGAGI (reference sequence). The CDR3 DNA sequence: TGTGCCAGCAGTTCGGGGGGGGGCTATCAGCCCCAGCATTTT. Amino acids: CASSSGGGYQPQHF.

The CDR3 loop is CASSPRTEAANEKLFF. CDR3 bases: TGTGCCAGCAGCCCGAGGACAGAGGCGGCTAATGAAAAACTGTTTTTT. The genes are TRBV9 and TRBJ1-4; possibly TRBD1 for D (6 bases). The CDR3 length is 16 residues. Germline values: CDR1 SGDLS, CDR2 YYNGEE. V was clipped by 4 bases and J by 3 bases, with 16 bases between them.

V and J are TRBV5-1 and TRBJ1-1, with 12 bases identical to TRBD1. CDR3 length: 16 residues. CDR1 and CDR2 (germline): SGHRS, YFSETQ. Trimming at V came to 4 bases and at J to 4 bases, leaving 8 bases not matched to a gene. The CDR3: CASSRGTGGVGTEAFF. CDR3 coding DNA: TGCGCCAGCAGCCGGGGGACAGGGGGCGTGGGCACTGAAGCTTTCTTT.

This clone has only one observation. The rearrangement uses TRBV23-1 and TRBJ2-1, with 9 nucleotides matching TRBD2. TRBV23-1 has ORF status, its function being uncertain. The junction had 8 bases not matched to a gene; V was cut back by 4 bases and J by 7 bases. The CDR3 runs 15 residues. CDR3 bases: TGCGCCAGCAGTCTAAGGCGGGAGGGTGGGAATGAGCAGTTCTTC. Amino acid sequence: CASSLRREGGNEQFF.

The V call is TRBV7-8, the J call TRBJ2-3; D tentatively reads TRBD1 or TRBD2 (5 bases each). The germline V and J ends were trimmed by 5 bases and 0 bases, with 18 bases remaining between them. The CDR3 runs to 17 residues. From germline, CDR1 is SGHVS and CDR2 FQNEAQ. For the CDR3, the DNA is TGTGCCAGCAGCCACCGCCCCCCCGGGGCTAGCACAGATACGCAGTATTTT. This encodes CASSHRPPGASTDTQYF.

The J gene is TRBJ2-1, the V gene TRBV2; D gene unclear. The CDR3 runs to 12 residues. Trimming pared 2 bases from V and 12 bases from J, leaving 11 bases between. CDR1 is SNHLY, CDR2 FYNNEI, per germline. The CDR3 DNA follows: TGTGCCAGCAGTGAAAGGGCACCTTGGCAGTTCTTC. Its translation: CASSERAPWQFF. Supplemented by reference TRBV2 and TRBJ2-1, the full variable domain reads EPEVTQTPSHQVTQMGQEVILRCVPISNHLYFYWYRQILGQKVEFLVSFYNNEISEKSEIFDDQFSVERPDGSNFTLKIRSTKLEDSAMYFCASSERAPWQFFGPGTRLTVL.

This rearrangement joins TRBV6-1 to TRBJ1-2, with a tentative D call TRBD1 (6 bases). Germline V gives CDR1 MNHNS, CDR2 SASEGT. This CDR3 has 14 amino acids. Trimming stripped 4 bases from V and 7 bases from J, with 16 bases between. CDR3 in amino acids: CASSGGPEYFGYTF. In DNA form, the CDR3 reads TGTGCCAGCAGTGGGGGGCCCGAATATTTTGGCTACACCTTC.

The chain has TRBV7-8 and TRBJ1-1; 7 nucleotides agree with TRBD1. The germline V gene encodes CDR1 SGHVS and CDR2 FQNEAQ. This CDR3 is 14 amino acids long. The trim removed 5 bases at V and 0 bases at J, leaving 3 bases unmatched. For the CDR3, the DNA is TGTGCCAGCAGCCAGGGGGTTGTGAACACTGAAGCTTTCTTT. It codes for CASSQGVVNTEAFF.

This rearrangement joins TRBV19 to TRBJ2-5; maybe TRBD1 (6 bases). The germline gives CDR1 LNHDA, CDR2 SQIVND (reference sequence). The CDR3 totals 14 residues. Trimming shortened V by 8 bases and J by 2 bases, and 15 bases separated the two germline ends. The CDR3 DNA is TGTGCCAGTGGAAAACAGGGAAATCAAGAGACCCAGTACTTC. This encodes CASGKQGNQETQYF.

The rearrangement joins TRBV19 to TRBJ2-5; 10 bases fit TRBD2. CDR3 length: 16 residues. The V gene end was trimmed by 3 bases and the J gene end by 5 bases; junction bases not matched to a gene: 9. The germline V gene has CDR1 LNHDA and CDR2 SQIVND (reference sequence). CDR3 DNA sequence: TGTGCCAGTAGTATGGTTCCTAGCGGGAGTTTTGAGACCCAGTACTTC. It specifies CASSMVPSGSFETQYF.

J is TRBJ1-2 and V is TRBV5-6; maybe TRBD1 (5 bases). The germline V and J ends were trimmed by 3 bases and 6 bases, with 21 bases remaining between them. CDR1 is SGHDT, CDR2 YYEEEE, per germline. This CDR3 has 16 amino acids. DNA for the CDR3: TGTGCCAGCAGCTCCATCCGACATCAGGGAATTCATGGCTACACCTTC. Encoded protein: CASSSIRHQGIHGYTF.

This clone has more than one count but fewer than ten. V usage is TRBV29-1 and J usage is TRBJ1-2; tentative D call: TRBD1 (5 bases). Germline V CDR1 and CDR2: SQVTM, ANQGSEA. The CDR3 runs to 14 residues. Trimming cost V 2 bases and J 4 bases, with 14 bases left between them. The CDR3: CSVEIQVKGYGYTF. CDR3 coding DNA: TGCAGCGTTGAAATACAGGTGAAGGGCTATGGCTACACCTTC.

The rearrangement uses TRBV2 and TRBJ2-3; D ambiguous. This CDR3 has 16 residues. Germline lookup yields CDR1 SNHLY and CDR2 FYNNEI. V was trimmed by 1 base and J by 2 bases, leaving 13 bases between them. The CDR3 protein is CASSEVVFAATDTQYF. The CDR3 bases are TGTGCCAGCAGTGAAGTTGTTTTTGCTGCCACAGATACGCAGTATTTT.

The genes are TRBV12-2 and TRBJ2-1; the table's D call TRBD2 went unverified against the DNA. TRBV12-2 is a pseudogene. This CDR3 has 19 amino acids. The CDR3: CASRPSGTGFTSGRDEQFF. The CDR3 nucleotides read TGTGCAAGTCGCCCGTCCGGGACAGGGTTTACCAGCGGGAGGGATGAGCAGTTCTTC.

V is TRBV2 and J is TRBJ2-2; D is unresolved. The CDR3 has 15 amino acids. Germline V gene lookup returns CDR1 SNHLY and CDR2 FYNNEI. V was cut by 1 base and J by 1 base, with 7 bases left in between. For the CDR3, the DNA is TGTGCCAGCAGTGAAGTTCCGGGGAACACCGGGGAGCTGTTTTTT. Its protein is CASSEVPGNTGELFF.

This sequence joins TRBV7-2 and TRBJ2-1; D call uncertain. Germline V gene sequence: CDR1 SGHTA, CDR2 FQGNSA. With 2 bases removed from V and 9 bases from J, the gap between germline ends came to 8 bases. CDR3 length: 12 residues. CDR3 DNA: TGTGCCAGCAGCTTAAGGCAATCTGAGCAGTTCTTC. This translates into CASSLRQSEQFF. Supplemented by reference TRBV7-2 and TRBJ2-1, the full variable domain reads GAGVSQSPSNKVTEKGKDVELRCDPISGHTALYWYRQSLGQGLEFLIYFQGNSAPDKSGLPSDRFSAERTGGSVSTLTIQRTQQEDSAVYLCASSLRQSEQFFGPGTRLTVL.

The CDR3 nucleotides read TGTGCCAGCAGTGATCAGGTGGGGTCCTACAATGAGCAGTTCTTC. Translating it yields CASSDQVGSYNEQFF. The rearrangement uses TRBV2 and TRBJ2-1, with D hard to call. The length of the CDR3 is 15 residues. Trimming shortened V by 3 bases and J by 1 base, and 10 bases separated the two germline ends. The germline V gene has CDR1 SNHLY and CDR2 FYNNEI.

V gene TRBV11-2 combines with J gene TRBJ1-1; D is undetermined. The CDR3 spans 13 residues. From germline, CDR1 is SGHAT and CDR2 FQNNGV. V was shortened by 1 base and J by 1 base, with 4 bases between the two germline ends. CDR3 protein: CASSLGGNTEAFF. The DNA of the CDR3 is TGTGCCAGCAGCTTAGGAGGGAACACTGAAGCTTTCTTT.

The chain uses TRBV7-2 and TRBJ2-7, with D unclear. The germline V and J ends were trimmed by 4 bases and 3 bases, with 7 bases remaining between them. Germline V gene lookup returns CDR1 SGHTA and CDR2 FQGNSA. This CDR3 region has 12 residues. DNA of the CDR3: TGTGCCAGCAGCTCCCCCTTCTACGAGCAGTACTTC. It yields the protein CASSSPFYEQYF.

V and J are TRBV2 and TRBJ2-4, with D possibly TRBD2 on 5 matching bases. Germline lookup yields CDR1 SNHLY and CDR2 FYNNEI. V was trimmed by 6 bases and J by 9 bases, leaving 12 bases between them. This CDR3 has 12 amino acids. In DNA, the CDR3 is TGTGCCAGCAGGAGGGTTGCTGGCATTCAGTACTTC. This translates into CASRRVAGIQYF. Complete variable domain (other parts from reference TRBV2 and TRBJ2-4): EPEVTQTPSHQVTQMGQEVILRCVPISNHLYFYWYRQILGQKVEFLVSFYNNEISEKSEIFDDQFSVERPDGSNFTLKIRSTKLEDSAMYFCASRRVAGIQYFGAGTRLSVL.

This clone has only a few counts. The gene calls are TRBV6-4 and TRBJ1-5; no definite D call. V lost 7 bases and J lost 0, with 13 bases in between. CDR3 size: 15 residues. Germline CDR1 MRHNA, CDR2 SNTAGT. In DNA form, the CDR3 reads TGTGCCAGCACTTTCTACAGCTATAGCAATCAGCCCCAGCATTTT. Protein product: CASTFYSYSNQPQHF.